Presented here are 26 T cell receptor beta chains from one specimen sequenced in a study of blood T cell repertoires in COVID-19. Clones were read by immunoSEQ multiplex PCR, and TCRdb kept only the in-frame ones, dropping some. The sample holds approximately 150,000 clones, around 90% seen once. The sequencing input was peripheral blood. Every receptor here comes from a woman in her forties or fifties with acute or convalescent COVID-19.

The CDR3 coding sequence is TGTGCCTGGAACTCGGCAGGGCGCGAGCAGTACTTC. It codes for CAWNSAGREQYF. This chain links TRBV30 with TRBJ2-7; possible D gene TRBD1, 5 bases. Germline V gene sequence: CDR1 GTSNPN, CDR2 SVGIG (reference sequence). V was clipped by 4 bases and J by 6 bases, with 13 bases between them. This CDR3 spans 12 amino acids. Filled out from reference TRBV30 and TRBJ2-7, the complete variable domain reads SQTIHQWPATLVQPVGSPLSLECTVEGTSNPNLYWYRQAAGRGLQLLFYSVGIGQISSEVPQNLSASRPQDRQFILSSKKLLLSDSGFYLCAWNSAGREQYFGPGTRLTVT.

The rearrangement uses TRBV20-1 and TRBJ1-4; D is ambiguous. The germline gives CDR1 DFQATT, CDR2 SNEGSKA (reference sequence). This CDR3 region has 14 residues. Trimming took 3 bases from V and 0 from J, leaving 8 bases between them. The DNA of the CDR3 is TGCAGTGCTAGTAAGAGTTCAACTAATGAAAAACTGTTTTTT. Its translation is CSASKSSTNEKLFF.

This chain uses TRBV6-6 with TRBJ2-2, with 11 bases that match TRBD2. Germline trimming cut 11 bases from V and 4 bases from J; bases unmatched to any gene: 9. Germline CDR1 and CDR2: MNHNY and SVGAGI (reference sequence). The CDR3 runs 15 residues. The CDR3 protein is CAGLTSGSGTGELFF. The CDR3 DNA sequence: TGTGCCGGGTTAACTAGCGGGAGTGGCACCGGGGAGCTGTTTTTT.

The V call is TRBV11-2, the J call TRBJ1-1; D is unresolved. Germline CDR1 reads SGHAT; CDR2 reads FQNNGV. The CDR3 length is 12 residues. V lost 3 bases to trimming and J lost 7 bases, with 9 bases between them. Here the CDR3 reads CASSFSRYEAFF. Written as DNA, the CDR3 is TGTGCCAGCAGCTTTTCGAGGTATGAAGCTTTCTTT.

The rearrangement joins TRBV9 to TRBJ1-1; TRBD1 might be the D (5 bases). Trimming left V 1 base short and J 1 base short, with 5 bases between. Per the germline V gene, CDR1 is SGDLS and CDR2 is YYNGEE. This CDR3 is built from 13 residues. CDR3 region: CASSVRGNTEAFF. The DNA for the CDR3 is TGTGCCAGCAGCGTAAGGGGGAACACTGAAGCTTTCTTT.

V usage is TRBV5-8 and J usage is TRBJ2-1; possible D gene TRBD2, 6 bases. Trimming shortened V by 2 bases and J by 1 base, and 10 bases separated the two germline ends. This CDR3 spans 15 amino acids. Germline CDR1 is SGHTS and CDR2 is YDEGEE. The CDR3 DNA reads as TGTGCCAGCAGCTTCATGGGGGGTTCCTACAATGAGCAGTTCTTC. It is translated as CASSFMGGSYNEQFF.

V is TRBV4-1 and J is TRBJ2-1; 11 positions agree with TRBD2. Trimming removed 4 bases from V and 7 bases from J; junction bases left unmatched: 12. The CDR3 extends over 17 amino acids. Germline CDR1 MGHRA, CDR2 YSYEKL. In DNA, the CDR3 is TGCGCCAGCAGCCCAAATTTACTAGCGGGAGCTCGAAATGAGCAGTTCTTC. Its translation: CASSPNLLAGARNEQFF.

This clone was picked up one time. The chain couples TRBV12-3 or TRBV12-4 to TRBJ2-3; unclear D gene. The V and J ends lost 4 bases and 4 bases respectively, with 9 bases between them. The CDR3 totals 13 residues. The CDR3 DNA is TGTGCCAGCAGTTCGTCCAGTCCAGATACGCAGTATTTT. This codes for CASSSSSPDTQYF.

Of note for this clone: Mismatch with germline at one junction end may stem from a read error. The chain carries TRBV7-7 and TRBJ2-1, with D possibly TRBD2 on 6 matching bases. Per germline, CDR1 SSHAT and CDR2 FNYEAQ (reference sequence). The CDR3 consists of 14 residues. The CDR3 coding sequence is TGTGCTAGCAGCTTGCGGTCTAGCGACGGTGAGCAGTTCTTC. It translates to CASSLRSSDGEQFF.

CDR3 protein: CASSFCYEQYF. For the CDR3, the DNA is TGTGCCAGCAGCTTCTGCTACGAGCAGTACTTC. The V gene is TRBV11-3, the J gene TRBJ2-7; no reliable D call. The CDR3 runs 11 residues. Germline CDR1 SGHNT, CDR2 YENEEA. Trimming removed 3 bases at V and 3 bases at J, with 3 bases between. The full variable domain, in which reference TRBV11-3 and TRBJ2-7 provide the parts outside the CDR3, is EAGVVQSPRYKIIEKKQPVAFWCNPISGHNTLYWYLQNLGQGPELLIRYENEEAVDDSQLPKDRFSAERLKGVDSTLKIQPAELGDSAVYLCASSFCYEQYFGPGTRLTVT.

The J gene is TRBJ1-1, the V gene TRBV7-8; 9 bases are shared with TRBD1. The CDR3 runs 16 residues. J gave up 0 bases and V 5 bases, and 7 bases lay outside the gene matches. In germline, CDR1 is SGHVS, CDR2 FQNEAQ. The chain's CDR3 is CASSGYRGPLNTEAFF. The CDR3 DNA follows: TGTGCCAGCAGCGGCTACAGGGGGCCCTTGAACACTGAAGCTTTCTTT.

The chain combines TRBV6-5 with TRBJ1-5; D possibly corresponds to TRBD1 (6 bases). There are 13 residues in the CDR3. The germline V and J ends were trimmed by 7 bases and 5 bases, with 12 bases remaining between them. From germline, CDR1 is MNHEY and CDR2 SVGAGI. The CDR3, as DNA: TGTGCCAGCAACGGACAGCGCCATCAGCCCCAGCATTTT. Translating it yields CASNGQRHQPQHF.

The genes are TRBV5-4 and TRBJ2-7; 7 bases are a match to TRBD2. Losses at the gene ends were 5 bases for V and 0 bases for J; bases not matched to a gene: 8. CDR1 and CDR2 from the germline V gene are SGHNT and YYREEE (reference sequence). The CDR3 has 15 residues. CDR3 loop: CASSPGGGSSYEQYF. CDR3 sequence (DNA): TGTGCCAGCAGTCCCGGTGGCGGGAGCTCCTACGAGCAGTACTTC.

The V gene is TRBV10-1, the J gene TRBJ1-4; 8 nucleotides match TRBD1. The CDR3 totals 13 residues. The V segment lost 2 bases and the J segment 10 bases; nucleotides outside the gene matches: 3. CDR1 WNHNN and CDR2 SYGVQD come from the germline V gene (reference sequence). As DNA, the CDR3 is TGCGCCAGCAGTGAGGGACAGGGCGGAAAACTGTTTTTT. Translation: CASSEGQGGKLFF.

The chain is built from TRBV28 and TRBJ2-7, with 8 bases that match TRBD1. After removal of 10 bases from V and 5 bases from J, the junction contained 10 bases not matched to a gene. CDR1 and CDR2 (germline): MDHEN, SYDVKM. The CDR3 is made up of 13 amino acids. CDR3 coding DNA: TGTGCCATTAAGTCGACAGGGGTCCACGAGCAGTACTTC. Amino acids: CAIKSTGVHEQYF.

The rearrangement joins TRBV5-1 to TRBJ1-3; TRBD1 aligns across 12 bases. Germline V gene lookup returns CDR1 SGHRS and CDR2 YFSETQ. V shed 4 bases, J shed 4 bases, and the junction held 9 bases outside the gene matches. The CDR3 sequence is 17 residues long. The CDR3 DNA follows: TGCGCCAGCAGCCGAGGGACAGGGGGCGCTTCCGGAAACACCATATATTTT. This codes for CASSRGTGGASGNTIYF.

The rearrangement uses TRBV5-1 and TRBJ1-1; 7 bases match TRBD1. The CDR3 length is 17 residues. Germline CDR1 is SGHRS and CDR2 is YFSETQ. The junction had 8 bases not matched to a gene; V was cut back by 0 bases and J by 0 bases. CDR3 amino acids: CASSLDGRTGLNTEAFF. The CDR3 nucleotides read TGCGCCAGCAGCTTGGACGGACGGACAGGTCTGAACACTGAAGCTTTCTTT. Full variable domain (missing parts from reference TRBV5-1 and TRBJ1-1): KAGVTQTPRYLIKTRGQQVTLSCSPISGHRSVSWYQQTPGQGLQFLFEYFSETQRNKGNFPGRFSGRQFSNSRSEMNVSTLELGDSALYLCASSLDGRTGLNTEAFFGQGTRLTVV.

The chain recombines TRBV4-2 with TRBJ2-3, with TRBD2 matching 9 bases. Trimming took 3 bases from V and 5 from J; bases not matched to a gene: 9. CDR3 length: 16 amino acids. CDR1 is LGHNA, CDR2 YNFKEQ, per germline. As DNA, the CDR3 is TGTGCCAGCAGCCAGGTAGCGGGAGTTGCTCAAGATACGCAGTATTTT. It translates to CASSQVAGVAQDTQYF.

This clone was seen just once. The J gene is TRBJ2-2, the V gene TRBV3-1 (or the pseudogene TRBV3-2); D not resolved. The CDR3 consists of 14 residues. The germline gives CDR1 LGHDT, CDR2 YNNKEL (reference sequence). V was pared by 8 bases and J by 4 bases, with 14 bases between. This CDR3 reads CASEARVGTGELFF. In nucleotides, the CDR3 is TGTGCCAGCGAGGCGCGAGTGGGCACCGGGGAGCTGTTTTTT.

V and J are TRBV7-2 and TRBJ2-3; 12 bases match TRBD2. Germline values: CDR1 SGHTA, CDR2 FQGNSA. The CDR3 is made up of 19 amino acids. With 1 base clipped from V and 3 bases from J, the junction kept 11 bases outside the gene matches. The chain's CDR3 is CASSLVSSGGAGGTDTQYF. CDR3 DNA sequence: TGTGCCAGCAGCTTAGTGTCTAGCGGGGGGGCCGGCGGAACAGATACGCAGTATTTT.

As DNA, the CDR3 is TGTGCCAGCAGCTCACAGGGGGCCCTGAACACCGGGGAGCTGTTTTTT. Translated, it gives CASSSQGALNTGELFF. The chain joins TRBV2 to TRBJ2-2; 9 positions match TRBD1. Germline-derived CDR1 and CDR2 are SNHLY and FYNNEI. Germline trimming cut 6 bases from V and 1 base from J; bases unmatched to any gene: 6. There are 16 residues in the CDR3.

The chain recombines TRBV3-1 (or the pseudogene TRBV3-2) with TRBJ2-1; D is perhaps TRBD2 (6 bases). CDR3 length: 15 residues. Trimming pared 4 bases from V and 0 bases from J, leaving 10 bases between. Germline-derived CDR1 and CDR2 are LGHDT and YNNKEL (reference sequence). CDR3 protein: CASSRGVSSYNEQFF. The CDR3 DNA reads as TGTGCCAGCAGCCGGGGGGTGAGCTCCTACAATGAGCAGTTCTTC.

The V gene is TRBV19, the J gene TRBJ1-1; 12 nucleotides align to TRBD1. The CDR3 totals 17 residues. Germline lookup yields CDR1 LNHDA and CDR2 SQIVND (reference sequence). Unmatched junction bases numbered 9, after V lost 3 bases and J lost 4 bases. CDR3 DNA sequence: TGTGCCAGTAGTATTCCGTGGGACAGGGGGCAGATCACTGAAGCTTTCTTT. This gives the protein CASSIPWDRGQITEAFF.

The J gene is TRBJ2-7, the V gene TRBV12-3 or TRBV12-4; D gene ambiguous. The length of the CDR3 is 13 residues. V lost 3 bases to trimming and J lost 2 bases, with 8 bases between them. The CDR3 region has the DNA TGTGCCAGCAGTTTGGGCATCACCTACGAGCAGTACTTC. Its translation: CASSLGITYEQYF.

This clone appeared a few times. This sample also contains other DNA sequences that code for the same CDR3. The chain joins TRBV5-5 to TRBJ1-3; TRBD1 is a possible D gene (6 bases). V lost 4 bases and J lost 0, with 11 bases in between. The CDR3 extends over 15 amino acids. CDR1 SGHKS and CDR2 YYEKEE come from the germline V gene (reference sequence). Here the CDR3 DNA reads TGTGCCAGCAGCCCCGACAGGAACTCTGGAAACACCATATATTTT. Its translation: CASSPDRNSGNTIYF. The full variable domain, in which reference TRBV5-5 and TRBJ1-3 provide the parts outside the CDR3, is DAGVTQSPTHLIKTRGQQVTLRCSPISGHKSVSWYQQVLGQGPQFIFQYYEKEERGRGNFPDRFSARQFPNYSSELNVNALLLGDSALYLCASSPDRNSGNTIYFGEGSWLTVV.

This CDR3 reads CSARDWGLIHF. The CDR3 DNA is TGCAGTGCTAGAGATTGGGGACTAATCCACTTT. This sequence joins TRBV20-1 and TRBJ1-6, with a weak D call TRBD1 (5 bases). The CDR3 runs to 11 residues. Germline values: CDR1 DFQATT, CDR2 SNEGSKA (reference sequence). V was pared by 0 bases and J by 17 bases, with 11 bases between.